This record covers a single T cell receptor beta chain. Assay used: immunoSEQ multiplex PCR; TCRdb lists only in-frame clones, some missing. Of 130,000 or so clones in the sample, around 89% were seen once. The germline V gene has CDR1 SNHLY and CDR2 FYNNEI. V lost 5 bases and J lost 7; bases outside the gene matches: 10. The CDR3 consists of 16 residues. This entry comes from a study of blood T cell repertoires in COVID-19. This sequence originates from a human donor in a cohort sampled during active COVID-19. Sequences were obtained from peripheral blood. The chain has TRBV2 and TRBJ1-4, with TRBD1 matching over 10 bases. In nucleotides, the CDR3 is TGTGCCAGCAGTCCAAGACAGGGGGCAGTAAGTGAAAAACTGTTTTTT. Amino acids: CASSPRQGAVSEKLFF.